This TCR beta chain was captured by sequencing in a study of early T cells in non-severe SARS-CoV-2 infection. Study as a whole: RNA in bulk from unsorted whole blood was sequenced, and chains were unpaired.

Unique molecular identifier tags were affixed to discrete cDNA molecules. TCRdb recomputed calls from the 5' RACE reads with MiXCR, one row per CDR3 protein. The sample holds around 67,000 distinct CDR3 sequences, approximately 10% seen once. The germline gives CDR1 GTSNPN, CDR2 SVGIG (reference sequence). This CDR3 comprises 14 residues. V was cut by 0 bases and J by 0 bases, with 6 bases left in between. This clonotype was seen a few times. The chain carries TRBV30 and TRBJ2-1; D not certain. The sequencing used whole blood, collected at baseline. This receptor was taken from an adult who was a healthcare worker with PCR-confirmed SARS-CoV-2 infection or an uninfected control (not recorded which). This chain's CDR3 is CAWSVTRSYNEQFF. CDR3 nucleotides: TGTGCCTGGAGTGTGACCCGCTCCTACAATGAGCAGTTCTTC.